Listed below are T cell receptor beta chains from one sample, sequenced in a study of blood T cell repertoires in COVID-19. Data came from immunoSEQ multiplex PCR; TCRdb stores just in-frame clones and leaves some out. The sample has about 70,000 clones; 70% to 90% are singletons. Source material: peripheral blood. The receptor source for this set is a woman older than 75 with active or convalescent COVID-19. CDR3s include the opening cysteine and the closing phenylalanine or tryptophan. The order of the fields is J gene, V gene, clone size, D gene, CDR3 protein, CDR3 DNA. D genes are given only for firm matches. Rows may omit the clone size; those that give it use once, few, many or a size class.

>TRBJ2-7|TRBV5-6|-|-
CASSLLHSVDFYEQYF
TGTGCCAGCAGCTTGCTTCACAGCGTGGACTTCTACGAGCAGTACTTC
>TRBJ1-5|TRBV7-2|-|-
CASSQTQAANQPQHF
TGTGCCAGCAGTCAAACCCAAGCTGCGAATCAGCCCCAGCATTTT
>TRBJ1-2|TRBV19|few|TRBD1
CASSPQGVSYGYTF
TGTGCCAGTAGCCCCCAGGGGGTCTCCTATGGCTACACCTTC
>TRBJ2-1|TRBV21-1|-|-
CASSTPGYVGATYNEQFF
TGTGCCAGCAGCACGCCGGGTTATGTAGGAGCCACTTACAATGAGCAGTTCTTC
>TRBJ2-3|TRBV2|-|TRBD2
CASKRGGSTDTQYF
TGTGCCAGTAAGCGGGGGGGCAGCACAGATACGCAGTATTTT
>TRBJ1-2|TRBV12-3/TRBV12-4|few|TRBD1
CASINRGNYGYTF
TGTGCCAGCATAAACAGGGGTAACTATGGCTACACCTTC
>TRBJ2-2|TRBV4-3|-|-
CASSPSPGGRNGELFF
TGCGCCAGCAGCCCTAGTCCCGGGGGGCGCAACGGGGAGCTGTTTTTT
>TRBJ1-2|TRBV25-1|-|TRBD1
CASSEYLGGNGYTF
TGTGCCAGCAGTGAATATTTAGGGGGCAATGGCTACACCTTC
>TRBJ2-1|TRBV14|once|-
CASSPRLLLNEQFF
TGTGCCAGCAGCCCACGACTATTACTCAATGAGCAGTTCTTC
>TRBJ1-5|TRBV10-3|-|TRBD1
CAISKGTGVRQPQHF
TGTGCCATCAGCAAGGGAACAGGGGTCAGGCAGCCCCAGCATTTT
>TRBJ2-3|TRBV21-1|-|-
CASTQPYSGWADTQYF
TGTGCCAGCACCCAACCTTATAGCGGCTGGGCAGATACGCAGTATTTT
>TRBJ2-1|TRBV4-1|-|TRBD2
CASSQFYIGTSHYNEQFF
TGCGCCAGCAGCCAATTTTACATCGGGACTAGCCACTACAATGAGCAGTTCTTC
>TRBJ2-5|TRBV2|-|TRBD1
CASSRQGALETQYF
TGTGCCAGCAGTCGACAGGGGGCTTTGGAGACCCAGTACTTC
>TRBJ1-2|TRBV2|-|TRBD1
CASMRGPYGYTF
TGTGCCAGCATGAGGGGGCCATATGGCTACACCTTC
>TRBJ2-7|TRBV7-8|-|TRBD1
CASSPDRDRAVEQYF
TGTGCCAGCAGCCCGGATAGGGACAGGGCTGTCGAGCAGTACTTC
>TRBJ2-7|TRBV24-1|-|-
CATSDLGGEQYF
TGTGCCACCAGTGATTTGGGCGGCGAGCAGTACTTC
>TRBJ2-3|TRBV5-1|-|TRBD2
CASSSRAGVSDTQYF
TGCGCCAGCAGCTCGCGAGCGGGGGTTTCAGATACGCAGTATTTT
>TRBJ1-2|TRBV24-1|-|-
CATSRSGRPDGYTF
TGTGCCACCAGTAGATCGGGGAGGCCGGATGGCTACACCTTC
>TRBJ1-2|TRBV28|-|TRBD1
CASRDRVNGYTF
TGTGCCAGCAGAGACAGGGTAAATGGCTACACCTTC
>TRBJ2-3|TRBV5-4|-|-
CASSLALAGADTQYF
TGTGCCAGCAGCTTGGCACTGGCAGGGGCAGATACGCAGTATTTT
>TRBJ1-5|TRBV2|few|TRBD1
CASRNPTGEQPQHF
TGTGCCAGCAGGAATCCGACAGGGGAGCAGCCCCAGCATTTT
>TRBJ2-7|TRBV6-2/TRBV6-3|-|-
CASSYLEGLSAYEQYF
TGTGCCAGCAGTTACCTCGAGGGACTTTCTGCCTACGAGCAGTACTTC
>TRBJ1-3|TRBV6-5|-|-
CASSYSAGTGNTIYF
TGTGCCAGCAGTTACTCCGCAGGAACTGGAAACACCATATATTTT
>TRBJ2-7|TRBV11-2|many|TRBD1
CASSIPGGRGEYEQYF
TGTGCCAGCAGCATCCCAGGGGGCAGGGGGGAATACGAGCAGTACTTC
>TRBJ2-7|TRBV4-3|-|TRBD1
CASSQVQGDGEQYF
TGCGCCAGCAGCCAAGTACAGGGGGACGGCGAGCAGTACTTC
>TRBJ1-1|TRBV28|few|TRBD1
CASSSPRADRDSETEAFF
TGTGCCAGCAGTTCTCCCCGGGCGGACAGGGACTCGGAAACTGAAGCTTTCTTT
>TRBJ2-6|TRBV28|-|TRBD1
CASSLSGTGLSGANVLTF
TGTGCCAGCAGTCTTTCCGGGACAGGCCTCTCTGGGGCCAACGTCCTGACTTTC
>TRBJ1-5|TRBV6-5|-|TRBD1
CASRDRVEGQPQHF
TGTGCCAGCAGGGACAGGGTCGAAGGGCAGCCCCAGCATTTT
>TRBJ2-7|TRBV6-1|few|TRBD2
CASSDSAGSYEQYF
TGTGCCAGCAGTGATTCAGCGGGATCCTACGAGCAGTACTTC
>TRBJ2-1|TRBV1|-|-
CTSSQGVPSDCRCVAGGYNEQFF
TGCACCAGCAGCCAAGGTGTCCCGTCTGATTGTAGGTGTGTGGCGGGAGGGTACAATGAGCAGTTCTTC
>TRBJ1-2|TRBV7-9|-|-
CASSASPGGANYGYTF
TGTGCCAGCTCGGCTAGCCCCGGGGGAGCTAACTATGGCTACACCTTC
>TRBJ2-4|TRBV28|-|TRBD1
CASSLPGGANIQYF
TGTGCCAGCAGTTTACCAGGGGGCGCAAACATTCAGTACTTC
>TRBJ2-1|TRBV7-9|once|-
CASSLTLVENEQFF
TGTGCCAGCAGCTTAACGCTAGTGGAGAATGAGCAGTTCTTC
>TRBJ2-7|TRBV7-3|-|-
CASSLFGSDSIEQYF
TGTGCCAGCAGCTTATTTGGGAGTGACTCTATCGAGCAGTACTTC
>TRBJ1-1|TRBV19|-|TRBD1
CASSPGQGKAEAFF
TGTGCCAGTAGCCCCGGACAGGGAAAGGCTGAAGCTTTCTTT
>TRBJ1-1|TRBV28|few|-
CASSLERTAFF
TGTGCCAGCAGTCTCGAGAGAACAGCTTTCTTT
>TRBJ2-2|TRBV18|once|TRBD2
CASSPGLENTGELFF
TGTGCCAGCTCCCCGGGACTAGAGAACACCGGGGAGCTGTTTTTT
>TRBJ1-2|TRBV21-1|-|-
CASSPQNGTGSYGYTF
TGTGCCAGCAGCCCCCAGAATGGGACAGGGTCCTATGGCTACACCTTC
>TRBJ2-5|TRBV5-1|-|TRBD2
CASSLGNLAALQETQYF
TGCGCCAGCAGCTTGGGCAACCTAGCGGCTTTACAAGAGACCCAGTACTTC
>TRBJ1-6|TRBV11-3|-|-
CASSLDPKGYNSPLHF
TGTGCCAGCAGCTTAGATCCTAAGGGGTATAATTCACCCCTCCACTTT
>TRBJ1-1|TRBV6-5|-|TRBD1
CASSRTGARTEAFF
TGTGCCAGCAGCCGGACAGGGGCTAGGACTGAAGCTTTCTTT
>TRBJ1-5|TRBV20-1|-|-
CSASAGVSSNQPQHF
TGCAGTGCTAGTGCGGGGGTCTCCAGCAATCAGCCCCAGCATTTT
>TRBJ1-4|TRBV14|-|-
CASSQRGHPNEKLFF
TGTGCCAGCAGCCAACGAGGACACCCAAATGAAAAACTGTTTTTT
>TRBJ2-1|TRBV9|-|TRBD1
CASSVEPLLTGHLAYNEQFF
TGTGCCAGCAGCGTAGAGCCCCTATTGACAGGGCATCTTGCCTACAATGAGCAGTTCTTC
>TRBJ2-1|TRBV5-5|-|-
CASSLGRFYNEQFF
TGTGCCAGCAGCTTGGGGAGGTTTTACAATGAGCAGTTCTTC
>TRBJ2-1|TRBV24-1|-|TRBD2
CATNAAGEGAEQFF
TGTGCCACCAATGCCGCGGGAGAAGGGGCTGAGCAGTTCTTC